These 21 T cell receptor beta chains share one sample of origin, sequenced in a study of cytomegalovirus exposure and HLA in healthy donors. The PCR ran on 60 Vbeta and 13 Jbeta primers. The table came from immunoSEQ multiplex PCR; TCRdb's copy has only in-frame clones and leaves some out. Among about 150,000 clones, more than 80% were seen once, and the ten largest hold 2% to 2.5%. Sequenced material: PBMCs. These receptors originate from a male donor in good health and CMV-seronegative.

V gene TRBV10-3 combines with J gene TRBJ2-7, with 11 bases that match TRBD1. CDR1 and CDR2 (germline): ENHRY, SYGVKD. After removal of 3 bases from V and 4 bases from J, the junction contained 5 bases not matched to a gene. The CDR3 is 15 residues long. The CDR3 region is CAISDGTGGEYEQYF. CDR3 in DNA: TGTGCCATCAGTGATGGGACAGGGGGAGAATACGAGCAGTACTTC.

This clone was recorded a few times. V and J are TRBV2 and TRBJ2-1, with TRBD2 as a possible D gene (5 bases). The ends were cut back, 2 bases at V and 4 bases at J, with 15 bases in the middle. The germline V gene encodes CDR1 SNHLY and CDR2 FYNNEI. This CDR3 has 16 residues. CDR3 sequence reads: CASSERRVTKYNEQFF. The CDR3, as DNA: TGTGCCAGCAGTGAACGGCGGGTGACAAAGTACAATGAGCAGTTCTTC.

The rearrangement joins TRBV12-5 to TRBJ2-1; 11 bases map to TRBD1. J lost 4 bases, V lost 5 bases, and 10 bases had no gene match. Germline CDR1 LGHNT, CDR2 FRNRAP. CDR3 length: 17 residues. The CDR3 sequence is CASGTLRGQGAYNEQFF. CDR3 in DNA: TGTGCTAGTGGTACCTTAAGAGGACAGGGGGCGTACAATGAGCAGTTCTTC.

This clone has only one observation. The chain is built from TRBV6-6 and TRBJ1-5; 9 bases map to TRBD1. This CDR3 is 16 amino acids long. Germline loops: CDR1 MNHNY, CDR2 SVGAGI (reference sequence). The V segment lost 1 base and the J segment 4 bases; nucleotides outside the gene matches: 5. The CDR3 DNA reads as TGTGCCAGCAGTTACTTGGACAGGGGAAGGAATCAGCCCCAGCATTTT. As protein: CASSYLDRGRNQPQHF.

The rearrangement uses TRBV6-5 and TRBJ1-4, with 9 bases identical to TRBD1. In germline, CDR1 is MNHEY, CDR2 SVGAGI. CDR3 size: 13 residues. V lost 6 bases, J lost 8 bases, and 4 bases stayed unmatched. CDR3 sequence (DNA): TGTGCCAGCAGCACGGACAGGGGCGAAAAACTGTTTTTT. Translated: CASSTDRGEKLFF.

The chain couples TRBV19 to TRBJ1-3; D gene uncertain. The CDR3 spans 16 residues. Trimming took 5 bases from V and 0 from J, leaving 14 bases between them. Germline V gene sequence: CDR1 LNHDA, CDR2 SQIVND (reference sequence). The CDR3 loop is CASSPGRESSGNTIYF. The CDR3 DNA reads TGTGCCAGTAGTCCCGGGAGAGAGAGCTCTGGAAACACCATATATTTT.

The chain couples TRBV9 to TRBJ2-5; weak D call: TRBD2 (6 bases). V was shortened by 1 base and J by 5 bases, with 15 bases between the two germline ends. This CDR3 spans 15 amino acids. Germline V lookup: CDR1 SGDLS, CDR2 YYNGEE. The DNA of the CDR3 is TGTGCCAGCAGCGTACGGGACTCCCTTGGGGAGACCCAGTACTTC. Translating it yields CASSVRDSLGETQYF.

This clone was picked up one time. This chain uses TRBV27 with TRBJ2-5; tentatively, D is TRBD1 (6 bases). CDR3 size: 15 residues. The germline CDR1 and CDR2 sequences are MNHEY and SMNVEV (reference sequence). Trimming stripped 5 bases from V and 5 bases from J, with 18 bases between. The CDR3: CASSLRTVGRETQYF. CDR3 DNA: TGTGCCAGCAGTCTTCGGACAGTGGGACGGGAGACCCAGTACTTC.

The CDR3 loop reads CASSPLQGALSGELFF. The CDR3 bases are TGTGCCAGCAGTCCCCTACAGGGGGCGCTTTCCGGGGAGCTGTTTTTT. The V and J genes are TRBV27 and TRBJ2-2; 9 nucleotides match TRBD1. The germline V gene encodes CDR1 MNHEY and CDR2 SMNVEV (reference sequence). The CDR3 runs to 16 residues. V shed 5 bases and J 6 bases; nucleotides not matched to a gene: 10.

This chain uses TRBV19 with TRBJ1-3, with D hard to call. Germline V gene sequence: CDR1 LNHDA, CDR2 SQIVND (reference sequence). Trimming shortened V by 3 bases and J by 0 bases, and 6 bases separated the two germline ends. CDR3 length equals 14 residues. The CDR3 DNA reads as TGTGCCAGTAGTATGGCCGACTCTGGAAACACCATATATTTT. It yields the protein CASSMADSGNTIYF.

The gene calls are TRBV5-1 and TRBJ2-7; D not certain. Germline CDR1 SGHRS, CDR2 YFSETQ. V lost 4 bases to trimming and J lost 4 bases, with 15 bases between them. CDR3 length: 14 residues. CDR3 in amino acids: CASSQVGINYEQYF. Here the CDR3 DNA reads TGCGCCAGCAGCCAGGTCGGCATAAATTACGAGCAGTACTTC.

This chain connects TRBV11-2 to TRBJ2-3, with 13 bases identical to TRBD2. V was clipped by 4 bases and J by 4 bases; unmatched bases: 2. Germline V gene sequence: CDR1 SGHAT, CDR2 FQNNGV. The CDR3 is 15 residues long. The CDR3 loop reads CASSSGLAGSDTQYF. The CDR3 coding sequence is TGTGCCAGCAGCTCGGGACTAGCGGGATCAGATACGCAGTATTTT.

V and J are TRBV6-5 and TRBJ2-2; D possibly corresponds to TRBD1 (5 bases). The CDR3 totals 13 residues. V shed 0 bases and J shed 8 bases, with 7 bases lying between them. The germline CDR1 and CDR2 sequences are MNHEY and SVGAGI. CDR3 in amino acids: CASSYSGPGELFF. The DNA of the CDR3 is TGTGCCAGCAGTTACTCGGGGCCGGGGGAGCTGTTTTTT.

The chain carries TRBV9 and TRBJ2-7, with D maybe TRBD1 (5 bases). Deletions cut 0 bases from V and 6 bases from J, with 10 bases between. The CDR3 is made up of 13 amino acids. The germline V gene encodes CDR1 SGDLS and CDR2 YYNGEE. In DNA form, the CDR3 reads TGTGCCAGCAGCGTAGGTCCCAGGGTCGAGCAGTACTTC. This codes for CASSVGPRVEQYF.

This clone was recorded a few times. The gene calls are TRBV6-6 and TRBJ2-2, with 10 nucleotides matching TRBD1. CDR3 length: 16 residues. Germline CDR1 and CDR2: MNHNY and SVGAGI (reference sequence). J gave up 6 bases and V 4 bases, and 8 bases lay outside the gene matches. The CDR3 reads CASSSPGTGAAGELFF. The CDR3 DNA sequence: TGTGCCAGCAGTTCCCCCGGGACAGGGGCCGCCGGGGAGCTGTTTTTT.

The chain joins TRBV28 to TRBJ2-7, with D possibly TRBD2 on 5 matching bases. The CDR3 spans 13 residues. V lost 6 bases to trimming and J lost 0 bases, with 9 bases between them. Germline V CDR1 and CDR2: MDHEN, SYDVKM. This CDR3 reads CASSEGGSYEQYF. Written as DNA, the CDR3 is TGTGCCAGCAGCGAAGGAGGCTCCTACGAGCAGTACTTC.

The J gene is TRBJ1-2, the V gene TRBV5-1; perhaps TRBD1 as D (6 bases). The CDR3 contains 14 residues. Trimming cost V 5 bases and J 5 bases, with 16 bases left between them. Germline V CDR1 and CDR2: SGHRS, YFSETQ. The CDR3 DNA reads TGCGCCAGCAGGCCCACAGGGTCCTCGTATGGCTACACCTTC. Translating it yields CASRPTGSSYGYTF.

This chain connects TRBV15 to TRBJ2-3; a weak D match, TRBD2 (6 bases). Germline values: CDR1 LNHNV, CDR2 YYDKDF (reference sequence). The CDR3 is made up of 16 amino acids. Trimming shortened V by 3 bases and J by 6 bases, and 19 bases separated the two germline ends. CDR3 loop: CATSREGRGKQDTQYF. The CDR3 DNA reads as TGTGCCACCAGCAGGGAAGGACGGGGGAAACAGGATACGCAGTATTTT.

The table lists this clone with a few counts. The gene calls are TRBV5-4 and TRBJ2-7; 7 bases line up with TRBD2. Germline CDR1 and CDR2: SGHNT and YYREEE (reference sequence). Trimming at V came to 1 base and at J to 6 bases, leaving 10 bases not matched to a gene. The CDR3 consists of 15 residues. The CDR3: CASSLIDQRDPEQYF. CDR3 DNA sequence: TGTGCCAGCAGCTTGATAGACCAGCGGGATCCCGAGCAGTACTTC.

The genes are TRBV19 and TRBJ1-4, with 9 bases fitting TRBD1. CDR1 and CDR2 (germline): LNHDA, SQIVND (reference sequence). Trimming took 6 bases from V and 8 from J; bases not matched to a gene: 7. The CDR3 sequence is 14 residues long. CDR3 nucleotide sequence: TGTGCCAGTAGCGGTACAGGGGGCGGCGAAAAACTGTTTTTT. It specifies CASSGTGGGEKLFF.

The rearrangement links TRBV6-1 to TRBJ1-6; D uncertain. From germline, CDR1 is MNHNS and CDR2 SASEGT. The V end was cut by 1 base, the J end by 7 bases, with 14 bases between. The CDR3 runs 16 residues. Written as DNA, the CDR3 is TGTGCCAGCAGTGAAGGCAGGAGGACGGAGAATTCACCCCTCCACTTT. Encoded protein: CASSEGRRTENSPLHF.